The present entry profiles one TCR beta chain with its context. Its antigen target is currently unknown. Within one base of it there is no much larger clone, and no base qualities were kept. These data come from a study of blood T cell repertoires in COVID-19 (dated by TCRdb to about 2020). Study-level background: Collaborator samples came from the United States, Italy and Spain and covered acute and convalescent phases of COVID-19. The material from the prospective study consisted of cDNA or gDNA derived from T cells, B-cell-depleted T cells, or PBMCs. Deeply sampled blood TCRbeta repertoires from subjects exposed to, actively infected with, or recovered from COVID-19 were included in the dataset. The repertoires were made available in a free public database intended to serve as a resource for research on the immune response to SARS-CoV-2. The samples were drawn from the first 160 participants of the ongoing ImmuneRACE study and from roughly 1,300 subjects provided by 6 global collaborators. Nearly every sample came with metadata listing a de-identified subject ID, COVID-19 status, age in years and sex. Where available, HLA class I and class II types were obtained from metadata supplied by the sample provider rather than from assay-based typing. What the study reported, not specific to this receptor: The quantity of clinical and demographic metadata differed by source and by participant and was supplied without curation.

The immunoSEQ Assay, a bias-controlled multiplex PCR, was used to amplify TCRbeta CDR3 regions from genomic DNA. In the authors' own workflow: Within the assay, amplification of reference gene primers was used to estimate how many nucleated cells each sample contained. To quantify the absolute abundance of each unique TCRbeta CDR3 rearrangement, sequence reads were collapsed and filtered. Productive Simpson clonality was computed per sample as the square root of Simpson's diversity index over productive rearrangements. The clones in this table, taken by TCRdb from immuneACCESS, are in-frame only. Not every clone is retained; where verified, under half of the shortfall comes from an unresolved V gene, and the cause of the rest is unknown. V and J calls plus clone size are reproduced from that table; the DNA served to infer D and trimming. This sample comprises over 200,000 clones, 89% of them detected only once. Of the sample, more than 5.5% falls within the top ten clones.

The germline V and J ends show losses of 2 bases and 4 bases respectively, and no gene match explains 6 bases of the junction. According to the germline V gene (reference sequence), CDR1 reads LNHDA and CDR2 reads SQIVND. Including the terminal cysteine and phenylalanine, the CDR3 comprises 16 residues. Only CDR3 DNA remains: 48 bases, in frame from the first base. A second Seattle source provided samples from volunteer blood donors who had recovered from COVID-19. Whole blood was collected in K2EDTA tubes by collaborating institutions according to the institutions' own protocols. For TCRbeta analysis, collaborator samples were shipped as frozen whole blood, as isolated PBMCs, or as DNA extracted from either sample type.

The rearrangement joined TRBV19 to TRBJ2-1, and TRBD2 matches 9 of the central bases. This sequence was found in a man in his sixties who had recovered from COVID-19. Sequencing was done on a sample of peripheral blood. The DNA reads TGTGCCAGTAGTATAAGTTCAGCGGGGGGATACAATGAGCAGTTCTTC. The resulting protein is CASSISSAGGYNEQFF. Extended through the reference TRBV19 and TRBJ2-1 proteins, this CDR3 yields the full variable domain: DGGITQSPKYLFRKEGQNVTLSCEQNLNHDAMYWYRQDPGQGLRLIYYSQIVNDFQKGDIAEGYSVSREKKESFPLTVTSAQKNPTAFYLCASSISSAGGYNEQFFGPGTRLTVL.